This T cell receptor beta chain was identified in a study of T cell changes during pregnancy in multiple sclerosis. Germline CDR1 reads SGHTA; CDR2 reads FQGTGA. V lost 2 bases and J 1 base, leaving 16 bases between the germline ends. The CDR3 is 17 amino acids. Clones were sequenced by immunoSEQ multiplex PCR, and TCRdb holds only the in-frame ones, with some missing. The sample includes roughly 80,000 clones, about 93% of them seen just once. The sequence derives from a female donor in good health, enrolled as a control in a pregnancy study. Sequencing used peripheral blood, obtained after pregnancy. The chain combines TRBV7-3 with TRBJ2-3; D possibly corresponds to TRBD2 (7 bases). The CDR3 DNA sequence: TGTGCCAGCAGCTTATCCGGTGGGGGGGCGGGCACAGATACGCAGTATTTT. Translating gives CASSLSGGGAGTDTQYF.